This T cell receptor beta chain derives from a study of human T cells and chemical hapten exposure. This clonotype was recorded a few times. A single record per CDR3 protein comes from TCRdb applying MiXCR to the RACE reads. The data show roughly 360,000 distinct CDR3 sequences, around 4.8% seen once. Germline loops: CDR1 MNHEY, CDR2 SMNVEV (reference sequence). V dropped 5 bases and J dropped 4; count of bases not matched to a gene: 13. The CDR3 runs to 17 residues. Time point denoted: patch test 1, 2 weeks after DPC sensitization. The treatment here: therapeutic diphenylcyclopropenone sensitization with weekly scalp DPC.

The TCR comes from a woman between 50 and 59 years old with alopecia areata. Some clones in this sample may be carry-over from other donors' samples. This chain links TRBV27 with TRBJ1-2; 10 bases align to TRBD1. The source was whole blood, collected in connection with sensitization to the hapten diphenylcyclopropenone (DPC). The CDR3 DNA sequence: TGTGCCAGCAGTCTAAAACCGGGACAGGGGCTTTTCTATGGCTACACCTTC. This encodes CASSLKPGQGLFYGYTF.